Listed here is a single TCR beta chain. The antigen is not known. The data are from a study of T cell responses to AZD1222 COVID-19 vaccine. TCRdb's table, derived via immunoSEQ multiplex PCR, lists solely in-frame clones and lacks some. The table lists over 95,000 clones, roughly nine tenths of them singletons. The CDR3 is 15 amino acids. V was pared by 2 bases and J by 2 bases, with 11 bases between. CDR1 is LNHDA, CDR2 SQIVND, per germline (reference sequence). Regarding the study as a whole: Baseline serology detected seropositivity in only six AZD1222 recipients.

V gene TRBV19 combines with J gene TRBJ2-3; D might be TRBD1 (5 bases). The receptor was derived from an adult in good health. The source material was peripheral blood, sampled on day 0 of AZD1222 vaccination. The chain's CDR3 is CASSINRPSTDTQYF. CDR3 in DNA: TGTGCCAGTAGTATAAACAGGCCTTCCACAGATACGCAGTATTTT.